The clone carrying this TCR beta chain occurred many times. Its specificity is unknown. V trimming: 0 bases; J trimming: 5 bases; junction bases outside the gene matches: 8. This CDR3 has 16 amino acids. CDR1 and CDR2 (germline): ENHRY, SYGVKD. In building TCR beta libraries, iRepertoire HTBI primers were used together with Arm-PCR of CDR3 regions. MiXCR, run by TCRdb on the multiplex PCR reads, gives a single entry per CDR3 protein. The data show under 350,000 distinct CDR3 sequences, with 22% seen just once and around 50% held by the top ten. These data originate in a study of regulatory T cells in long-lasting Graves disease. Overall study: In persistent Graves' disease, antithyroid drugs had been taken for over 5 years and TSH receptor antibodies stayed positive. Findings and caveats of the study: Persistent-disease Graves' patients showed less TCR diversity than new cases.

Time point noted: persistent/refractory GD, antithyroid drugs over 5 years with positive TRAb. Extracted RNA from PBMCs served as the source of the TCR library. Tubes containing EDTA received about 9.7 milliliters of drawn peripheral blood. This specimen was peripheral blood mononuclear cells (PBMCs), taken when the disease was refractory, from a patient treated with antithyroid drugs. This chain connects TRBV10-3 to TRBJ2-5; 8 bases agree with TRBD2. The TCR was taken from a female donor with Graves disease. CDR3 bases: TGTGCCATCAGTGAGTCCGATAGCGGGAAGATGGAGACCCAGTACTTC. Amino acids: CAISESDSGKMETQYF.